This entry describes one T cell receptor (beta chain). Only one count was recorded for this clone. Its antigen specificity is not known. Base qualities are not provided; no much larger clone lies one nucleotide away. Other DNA sequences in this specimen translate into the identical CDR3. The entry originates in a study of control samples from healthy donors and cancer patients (dated by TCRdb to the early 2020s). The protocol used for the library was the immunoSEQ multiplex PCR assay. Drawn from immuneACCESS, this table holds only the in-frame rearrangements with V and J called that TCRdb kept. Clones are partly lost; checked studies trace under half to an unresolved V gene and leave the rest unexplained. Here the sample has about 45,000 clones; 65% to 80% occur a single time. Clones ranked in the top ten supply about a sixth of the sample. Input material: formalin-fixed, paraffin-embedded tissue. The receptor comes from a male donor with melanoma.

The DNA is TGCGCCAGCAGCTCGGACAGTGCGAACACCGGGGAGCTGTTTTTT. The translation is CASSSDSANTGELFF. The chain uses TRBV5-1 and TRBJ2-2, and perhaps TRBD1 as D gene, on 6 matching bases. V is reduced by 3 bases and J by 0 bases, leaving a spacing of 9 bases between them. CDR1 and CDR2, looked up from the germline V gene, are SGHRS and YFSETQ. Including cysteine and phenylalanine, the CDR3 has 15 amino acids. Only CDR3 DNA is held: 45 bases, read in frame from base 1.